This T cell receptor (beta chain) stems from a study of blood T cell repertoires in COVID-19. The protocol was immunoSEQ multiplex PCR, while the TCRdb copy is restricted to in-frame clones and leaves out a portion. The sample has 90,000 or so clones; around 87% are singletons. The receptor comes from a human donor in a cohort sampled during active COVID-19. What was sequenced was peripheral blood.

Written as DNA, the CDR3 is TGTGCCACCAGCTTCTGGACAGGTGTGGGGTCACCCCTCCACTTT. Its translation: CATSFWTGVGSPLHF. V and J are TRBV15 and TRBJ1-6; TRBD1 agrees at 7 bases. V lost 5 bases, J lost 10 bases, and 11 bases stayed unmatched. Germline V gene sequence: CDR1 LNHNV, CDR2 YYDKDF (reference sequence). The CDR3 has 15 amino acids.